The clone carrying this TCR beta chain was detected a few times. The data derive from a study of T-cell memory formation after mild COVID-19. After 5'RACE with constant-segment primers, TCR alpha and TCR beta cDNA libraries carrying sample barcodes and UMIs were obtained. TCRdb reprocessed the 5' RACE reads via MiXCR and lists one record per CDR3 protein. The table records about 39,000 distinct CDR3 sequences, less than 8% of them present only once. Looked up from germline, CDR1 is SGHVS and CDR2 is FQNEAQ. Trimming took off 1 base at V and 7 bases at J, with 8 bases between the two ends. CDR3 length equals 13 residues.

Specimen: PBMCs or a T cell subset sorted from them (not recorded which). This TCR derives from an adult who had mild COVID-19 (a few samples of this study predate the infection). Cell type and time point are not known. V gene TRBV7-8 combines with J gene TRBJ1-5; tentative D call: TRBD1 (5 bases). The CDR3 DNA reads as TGTGCCAGCAGCTTAGGACAGCAACAGCCCCAGCATTTT. It translates to CASSLGQQQPQHF.